One sample yielded the 20 T cell receptor beta chains listed below, sequenced in a study of shared clonotypes between healthy human individuals. Assay used: immunoSEQ multiplex PCR; TCRdb lists only in-frame clones, some missing. This table has some 2.1 million clones, 85% to 95% appearing once. The sample was naive CD4+ T cells sorted from blood. The subset was: CD45RA+ positively selected. The receptors were sampled from a young man in good health.

The V and J genes are TRBV4-1 and TRBJ2-3; TRBD2 matches 7 bases. Germline V CDR1 and CDR2: MGHRA, YSYEKL. This CDR3 contains 16 residues. The V and J ends lost 2 bases and 2 bases, in that order; junction bases with no gene match: 7. The CDR3 loop is CASSQILAALTDTQYF. Written as DNA, the CDR3 is TGCGCCAGCAGCCAAATTCTAGCGGCCCTCACAGATACGCAGTATTTT.

The chain uses TRBV7-9 and TRBJ1-4; no clear D. Germline V gives CDR1 SEHNR, CDR2 FQNEAQ (reference sequence). This CDR3 comprises 16 residues. The V end lost 5 bases, the J end lost 1 base, and 14 bases lay between the germline ends. The CDR3 spells CASSLGMGKTNEKLFF. CDR3 bases: TGTGCCAGCAGCCTAGGAATGGGGAAAACTAATGAAAAACTGTTTTTT.

The J gene is TRBJ1-5, the V gene TRBV15; D might be TRBD1 (6 bases). Trimming left V 4 bases short and J 2 bases short, with 24 bases between. The CDR3 loop spans 19 amino acids. Germline CDR1 LNHNV, CDR2 YYDKDF (reference sequence). The CDR3 reads CATSTLPGHPRDGNQPQHF. For the CDR3, the DNA is TGTGCCACCAGCACCTTGCCGGGACACCCCAGAGATGGCAATCAGCCCCAGCATTTT.

The chain has TRBV27 and TRBJ1-6; D gene ambiguous. V was clipped by 3 bases and J by 7 bases, with 13 bases between them. There are 15 residues in the CDR3. Germline loops: CDR1 MNHEY, CDR2 SMNVEV (reference sequence). This chain's CDR3 is CASSFEGSKNSPLHF. In nucleotides, the CDR3 is TGTGCCAGCAGTTTTGAGGGTTCAAAGAATTCACCCCTCCACTTT.

V and J are TRBV6-5 and TRBJ2-5, with no clear D. V was shortened by 2 bases and J by 1 base, with 8 bases between the two germline ends. Germline CDR1 and CDR2: MNHEY and SVGAGI. The CDR3 is 14 amino acids. CDR3 protein: CASSYGLGQETQYF. The CDR3 region has the DNA TGTGCCAGCAGTTACGGTCTTGGCCAAGAGACCCAGTACTTC.

The V and J genes are TRBV6-6 and TRBJ2-1; weak D call: TRBD2 (7 bases). The CDR3 is 16 amino acids. The germline V and J ends were trimmed by 2 bases and 5 bases, with 16 bases remaining between them. Germline V gene data show CDR1 as MNHNY and CDR2 as SVGAGI (reference sequence). This CDR3 is CASSYGIGGGHNEQFF. CDR3 coding DNA: TGTGCCAGCAGTTACGGGATAGGCGGGGGCCACAATGAGCAGTTCTTC.

The chain combines TRBV9 with TRBJ2-3; D is ambiguous. CDR1 SGDLS and CDR2 YYNGEE come from the germline V gene. The CDR3 consists of 15 residues. Trimming stripped 2 bases from V and 2 bases from J, with 12 bases between. The CDR3 bases are TGTGCCAGCAGCGTTTGGCCTACCCCCACAGATACGCAGTATTTT. It is translated as CASSVWPTPTDTQYF.

The chain carries TRBV7-2 and TRBJ2-1; 7 bases map to TRBD1. This CDR3 is built from 14 residues. Germline trimming cut 2 bases from V and 6 bases from J; bases unmatched to any gene: 4. Germline V gene lookup returns CDR1 SGHTA and CDR2 FQGNSA. CDR3 sequence: CASSLNPGGNEQFF. Here the CDR3 DNA reads TGTGCCAGCAGCTTAAATCCAGGGGGCAATGAGCAGTTCTTC.

This rearrangement joins TRBV6-5 to TRBJ2-7, with 7 bases lining up with TRBD1. V shed 4 bases and J 2 bases; nucleotides not matched to a gene: 8. Germline-derived CDR1 and CDR2 are MNHEY and SVGAGI. The CDR3 runs to 15 residues. The CDR3, as DNA: TGTGCCAGCAGTTCTGGACAGGCTGGGACCTACGAGCAGTACTTC. It encodes CASSSGQAGTYEQYF.

The V gene is TRBV13, the J gene TRBJ2-5; no firm D call. In germline, CDR1 is PRHDT, CDR2 FYEKMQ (reference sequence). This CDR3 has 14 amino acids. Trimming stripped 1 base from V and 3 bases from J, with 9 bases between. This chain's CDR3 is CASSLVTVEETQYF. In DNA form, the CDR3 reads TGTGCCAGCAGCTTAGTTACAGTTGAAGAGACCCAGTACTTC.

Remarks on this clone: One end of the junction fails to match germline, which may point to a read error. V gene TRBV6-5 combines with J gene TRBJ2-7; D uncertain. This CDR3 is built from 10 residues. Looked up from germline, CDR1 is MNHEY and CDR2 is SVGAGI. CDR3 DNA sequence: TGTGCCAGCAGTCAAGGACGGGCTGAATTC. It yields the protein CASSQGRAEF.

The chain links TRBV5-1 to TRBJ2-1; D assignment may be TRBD1 or TRBD2 (5 bases each). The CDR3 sequence is 15 residues long. Trimming took 0 bases from V and 8 from J, leaving 15 bases between them. Per germline, CDR1 SGHRS and CDR2 YFSETQ. CDR3 sequence reads: CASSLDGAPLDEQFF. CDR3 nucleotides: TGCGCCAGCAGCTTGGACGGGGCGCCTTTGGATGAGCAGTTCTTC.

The sample holds many counts of this clone. This same CDR3 is encoded by further DNA sequences in the sample. The gene calls are TRBV18 and TRBJ1-2; tentative D call: TRBD1 (5 bases). Per germline, CDR1 KGHSH and CDR2 LQKENI. Trimming cost V 1 base and J 2 bases, with 5 bases left between them. The CDR3 is 13 amino acids. DNA of the CDR3: TGTGCCAGCTCACCACAGGGGAACTATGGCTACACCTTC. Translating gives CASSPQGNYGYTF.

Regarding this clone: Other DNA sequences within the sample encode an identical CDR3. This chain connects TRBV7-2 to TRBJ2-7, with D unclear. Germline-derived CDR1 and CDR2 are SGHTA and FQGNSA. The CDR3 sequence is 14 residues long. Trimming took 1 base from V and 3 from J, leaving 10 bases between them. The CDR3 DNA follows: TGTGCCAGCAGCTTAGTAGGTACTGGCTACGAGCAGTACTTC. Protein product: CASSLVGTGYEQYF.

The rearrangement links TRBV20-1 to TRBJ2-7, with TRBD2 as a possible D gene (5 bases). CDR3 length: 11 amino acids. Germline CDR1 DFQATT, CDR2 SNEGSKA (reference sequence). CDR3: CLPGVSGEQYF. The CDR3 DNA follows: TGCTTACCGGGCGTTTCGGGAGAGCAGTACTTC.

The chain links TRBV5-4 to TRBJ2-1; a weak D match, TRBD1 (5 bases). Between the trimmed V and J ends, which lost 4 bases and 6 bases, there was a span of 8 bases. The CDR3 contains 12 residues. Germline CDR1 reads SGHNT; CDR2 reads YYREEE (reference sequence). This CDR3 reads CASSRQSNEQFF. The DNA for the CDR3 is TGTGCCAGCAGCCGACAGTCCAATGAGCAGTTCTTC.

The chain uses TRBV10-3 and TRBJ2-3; maybe TRBD1 (5 bases). The CDR3 has 14 residues. The germline V and J ends were trimmed by 3 bases and 3 bases, with 10 bases remaining between them. Per germline, CDR1 ENHRY and CDR2 SYGVKD. CDR3 region: CAISERGLTDTQYF. Written as DNA, the CDR3 is TGTGCCATCAGTGAAAGGGGATTGACAGATACGCAGTATTTT.

This chain connects TRBV5-8 to TRBJ2-2, with D uncertain. Trimming stripped 6 bases from V and 0 bases from J, with 15 bases between. CDR1 is SGHTS and CDR2 is YDEGEE in the germline V gene. The CDR3 extends over 16 amino acids. CDR3 in amino acids: CASTLGNRPNTGELFF. The CDR3 DNA reads as TGTGCCAGCACCTTAGGTAACCGGCCGAACACCGGGGAGCTGTTTTTT.

This chain links TRBV10-3 with TRBJ1-5; D unclear. The CDR3 length is 13 residues. The germline CDR1 and CDR2 sequences are ENHRY and SYGVKD. The V gene lost 4 bases and the J gene lost 6 bases, with 10 bases spanning the gap. The CDR3 reads CAISVEGGQPQHF. The CDR3 DNA follows: TGTGCCATCAGTGTCGAAGGCGGTCAGCCCCAGCATTTT.

This chain connects TRBV11-3 to TRBJ2-7; D possibly corresponds to TRBD2 (5 bases). This CDR3 contains 13 residues. V lost 6 bases to trimming and J lost 3 bases, with 12 bases between them. Looked up from germline, CDR1 is SGHNT and CDR2 is YENEEA. The CDR3 DNA is TGTGCCAGCAGTCATACCGGACTCTACGAGCAGTACTTC. This gives the protein CASSHTGLYEQYF.